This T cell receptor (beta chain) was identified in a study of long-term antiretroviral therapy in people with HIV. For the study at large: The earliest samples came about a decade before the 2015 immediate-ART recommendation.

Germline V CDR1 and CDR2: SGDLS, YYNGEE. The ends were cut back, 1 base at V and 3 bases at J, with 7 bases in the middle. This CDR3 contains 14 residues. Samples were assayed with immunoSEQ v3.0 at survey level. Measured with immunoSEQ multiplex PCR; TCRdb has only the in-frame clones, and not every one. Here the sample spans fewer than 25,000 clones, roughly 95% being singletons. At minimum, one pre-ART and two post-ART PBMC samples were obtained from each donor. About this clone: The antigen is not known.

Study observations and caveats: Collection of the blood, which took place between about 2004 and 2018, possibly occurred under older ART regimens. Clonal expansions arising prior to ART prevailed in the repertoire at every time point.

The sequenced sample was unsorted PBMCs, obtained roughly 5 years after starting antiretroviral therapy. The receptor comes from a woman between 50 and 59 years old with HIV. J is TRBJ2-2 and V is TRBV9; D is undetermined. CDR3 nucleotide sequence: TGTGCCAGCAGCGTAAGCGTGGACACCGGGGAGCTGTTTTTT. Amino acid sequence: CASSVSVDTGELFF.